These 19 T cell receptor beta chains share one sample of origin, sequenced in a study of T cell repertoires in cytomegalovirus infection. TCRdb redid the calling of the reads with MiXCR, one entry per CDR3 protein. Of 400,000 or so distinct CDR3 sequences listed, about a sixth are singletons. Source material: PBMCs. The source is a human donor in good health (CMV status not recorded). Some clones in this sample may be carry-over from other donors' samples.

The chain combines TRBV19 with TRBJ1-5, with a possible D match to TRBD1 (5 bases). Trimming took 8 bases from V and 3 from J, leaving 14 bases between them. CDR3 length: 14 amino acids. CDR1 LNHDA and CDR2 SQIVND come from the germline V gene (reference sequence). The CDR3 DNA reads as TGTGCCAGTGGTTATCAGGGAAACAATCAGCCCCAGCATTTT. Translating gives CASGYQGNNQPQHF.

The CDR3 spells CSATSGGAESRQETQYF. Here the CDR3 DNA reads TGCAGTGCTACTAGCGGGGGGGCCGAATCCCGCCAAGAGACCCAGTACTTC. The chain joins TRBV20-1 to TRBJ2-5; 12 bases agree with TRBD2. This CDR3 region has 17 residues. Trimming at V came to 4 bases and at J to 1 base, leaving 10 bases not matched to a gene. Germline assignment: CDR1 DFQATT and CDR2 SNEGSKA (reference sequence).

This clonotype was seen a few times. CDR3 nucleotide sequence: TGTGCCAGCACCAAGGCGGTCTCCGGCGAGCAGTACTTC. Its protein product is CASTKAVSGEQYF. The chain recombines TRBV12-3 or TRBV12-4 with TRBJ2-7; no firm D call. CDR3 length equals 13 residues. The germline V and J ends were trimmed by 7 bases and 6 bases, with 16 bases remaining between them.

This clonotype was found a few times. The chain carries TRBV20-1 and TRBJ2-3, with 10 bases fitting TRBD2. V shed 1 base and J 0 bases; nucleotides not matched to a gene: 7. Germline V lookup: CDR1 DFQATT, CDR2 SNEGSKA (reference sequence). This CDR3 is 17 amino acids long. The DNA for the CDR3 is TGCAGTGCTAGAGGCTCAATGACTAGCGGGAGCACAGATACGCAGTATTTT. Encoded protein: CSARGSMTSGSTDTQYF.

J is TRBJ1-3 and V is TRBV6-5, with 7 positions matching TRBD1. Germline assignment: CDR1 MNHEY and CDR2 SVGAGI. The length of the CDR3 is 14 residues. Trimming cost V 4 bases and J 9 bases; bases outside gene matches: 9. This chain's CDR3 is CASSSGTEVATIYF. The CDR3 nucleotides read TGTGCCAGCAGTTCCGGGACAGAGGTTGCCACCATATATTTT.

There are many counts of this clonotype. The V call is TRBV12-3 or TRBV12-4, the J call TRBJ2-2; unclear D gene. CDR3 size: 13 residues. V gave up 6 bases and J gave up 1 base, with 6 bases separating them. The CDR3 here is CASSRMNTGELFF. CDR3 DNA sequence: TGTGCCAGCAGCCGTATGAACACCGGGGAGCTGTTTTTT.

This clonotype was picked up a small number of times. The chain's CDR3 is CASSTRWTRSYNEQFF. The DNA for the CDR3 is TGTGCCAGCAGTACCCGATGGACCCGCTCCTACAATGAGCAGTTCTTC. The rearrangement links TRBV27 to TRBJ2-1; D remains unclear. Germline lookup yields CDR1 MNHEY and CDR2 SMNVEV (reference sequence). The length of the CDR3 is 16 residues. V was pared by 5 bases and J by 0 bases, with 14 bases between.

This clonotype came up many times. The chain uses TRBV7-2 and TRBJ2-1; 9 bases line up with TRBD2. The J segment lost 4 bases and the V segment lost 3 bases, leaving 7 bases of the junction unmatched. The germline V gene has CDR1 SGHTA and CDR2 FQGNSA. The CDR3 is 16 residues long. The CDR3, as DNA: TGTGCCAGCAGCTTCTCGGCTAGCGGGGATTACAATGAGCAGTTCTTC. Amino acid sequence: CASSFSASGDYNEQFF.

The CDR3 loop is CASSLLPAGGPVSTDTQYF. In nucleotides, the CDR3 is TGTGCCAGCAGTTTACTTCCAGCGGGGGGGCCGGTTAGCACAGATACGCAGTATTTT. This sequence joins TRBV12-3 or TRBV12-4 and TRBJ2-3, with TRBD2 identical over 10 bases. This CDR3 contains 19 residues. J gave up 0 bases and V 2 bases, and 11 bases lay outside the gene matches.

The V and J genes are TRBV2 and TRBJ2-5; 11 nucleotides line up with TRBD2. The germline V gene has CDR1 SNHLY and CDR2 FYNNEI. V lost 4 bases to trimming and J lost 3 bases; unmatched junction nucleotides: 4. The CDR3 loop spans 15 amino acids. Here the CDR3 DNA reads TGTGCCAGCAGTGGATTAGCGGGAGGGAAAGAGACCCAGTACTTC. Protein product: CASSGLAGGKETQYF. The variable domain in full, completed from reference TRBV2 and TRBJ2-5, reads EPEVTQTPSHQVTQMGQEVILRCVPISNHLYFYWYRQILGQKVEFLVSFYNNEISEKSEIFDDQFSVERPDGSNFTLKIRSTKLEDSAMYFCASSGLAGGKETQYFGPGTRLLVL.

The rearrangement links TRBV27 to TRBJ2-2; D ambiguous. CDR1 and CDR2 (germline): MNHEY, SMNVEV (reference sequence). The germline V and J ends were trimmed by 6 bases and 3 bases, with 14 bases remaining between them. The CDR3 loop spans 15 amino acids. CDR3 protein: CASSPMVGYTGELFF. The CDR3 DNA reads TGTGCCAGCAGCCCTATGGTCGGCTACACCGGGGAGCTGTTTTTT.

CDR3 DNA sequence: TGTGCCAGCAGCCGGGACAGGGTTTATGGAAACACCATATATTTT. This gives the protein CASSRDRVYGNTIYF. The genes are TRBV5-6 and TRBJ1-3, with 9 bases aligning to TRBD1. Losses at the gene ends were 4 bases for V and 3 bases for J; bases not matched to a gene: 5. The CDR3 totals 15 residues. Looked up from germline, CDR1 is SGHDT and CDR2 is YYEEEE.

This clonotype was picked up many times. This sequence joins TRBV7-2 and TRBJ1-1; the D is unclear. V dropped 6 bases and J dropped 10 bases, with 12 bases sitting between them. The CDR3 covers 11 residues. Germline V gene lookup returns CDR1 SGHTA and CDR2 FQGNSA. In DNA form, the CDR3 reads TGTGCCAGCAGTTCCGTTTCGACAGCTTTCTTT. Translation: CASSSVSTAFF. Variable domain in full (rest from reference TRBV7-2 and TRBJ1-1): GAGVSQSPSNKVTEKGKDVELRCDPISGHTALYWYRQSLGQGLEFLIYFQGNSAPDKSGLPSDRFSAERTGGSVSTLTIQRTQQEDSAVYLCASSSVSTAFFGQGTRLTVV.

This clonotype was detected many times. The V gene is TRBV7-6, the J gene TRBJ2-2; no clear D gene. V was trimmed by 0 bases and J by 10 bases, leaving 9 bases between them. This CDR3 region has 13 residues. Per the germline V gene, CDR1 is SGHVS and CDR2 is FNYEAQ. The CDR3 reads CASSLASESELFF. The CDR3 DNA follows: TGTGCCAGCAGCTTAGCCTCGGAGTCGGAGCTGTTTTTT.

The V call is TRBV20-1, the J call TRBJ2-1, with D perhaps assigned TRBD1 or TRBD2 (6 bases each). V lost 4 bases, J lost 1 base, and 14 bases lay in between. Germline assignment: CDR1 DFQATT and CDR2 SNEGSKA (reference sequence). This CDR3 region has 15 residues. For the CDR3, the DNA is TGCAGTGCTATTTGGGGGGCCCAGTCCTACAATGAGCAGTTCTTC. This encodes CSAIWGAQSYNEQFF.

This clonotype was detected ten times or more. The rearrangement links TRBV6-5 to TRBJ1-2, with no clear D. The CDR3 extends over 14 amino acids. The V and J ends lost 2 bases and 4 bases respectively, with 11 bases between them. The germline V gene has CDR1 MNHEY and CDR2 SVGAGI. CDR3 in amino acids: CASSYLLGTYGYTF. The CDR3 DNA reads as TGTGCCAGCAGTTACCTCCTGGGTACCTATGGCTACACCTTC.

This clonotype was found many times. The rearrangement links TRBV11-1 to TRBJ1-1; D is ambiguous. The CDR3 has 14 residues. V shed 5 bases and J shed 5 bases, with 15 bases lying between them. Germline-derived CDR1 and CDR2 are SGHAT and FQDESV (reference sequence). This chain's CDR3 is CASSPNAIRTEAFF. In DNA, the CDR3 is TGTGCCAGCAGCCCAAACGCGATACGGACTGAAGCTTTCTTT.

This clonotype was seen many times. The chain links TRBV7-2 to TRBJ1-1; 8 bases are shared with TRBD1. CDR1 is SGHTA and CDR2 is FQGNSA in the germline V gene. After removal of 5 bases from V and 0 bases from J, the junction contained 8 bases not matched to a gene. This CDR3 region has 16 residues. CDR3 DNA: TGTGCCAGCAGCCCCCACGGGACAGGCATGAACACTGAAGCTTTCTTT. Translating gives CASSPHGTGMNTEAFF. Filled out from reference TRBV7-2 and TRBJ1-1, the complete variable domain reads GAGVSQSPSNKVTEKGKDVELRCDPISGHTALYWYRQSLGQGLEFLIYFQGNSAPDKSGLPSDRFSAERTGGSVSTLTIQRTQQEDSAVYLCASSPHGTGMNTEAFFGQGTRLTVV.

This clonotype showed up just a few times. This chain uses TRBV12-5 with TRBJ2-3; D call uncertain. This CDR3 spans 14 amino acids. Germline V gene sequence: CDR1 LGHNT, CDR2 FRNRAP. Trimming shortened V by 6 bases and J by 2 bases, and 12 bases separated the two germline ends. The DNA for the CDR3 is TGTGCTAGTGGCTGGGGTTTCTCCACAGATACGCAGTATTTT. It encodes CASGWGFSTDTQYF.